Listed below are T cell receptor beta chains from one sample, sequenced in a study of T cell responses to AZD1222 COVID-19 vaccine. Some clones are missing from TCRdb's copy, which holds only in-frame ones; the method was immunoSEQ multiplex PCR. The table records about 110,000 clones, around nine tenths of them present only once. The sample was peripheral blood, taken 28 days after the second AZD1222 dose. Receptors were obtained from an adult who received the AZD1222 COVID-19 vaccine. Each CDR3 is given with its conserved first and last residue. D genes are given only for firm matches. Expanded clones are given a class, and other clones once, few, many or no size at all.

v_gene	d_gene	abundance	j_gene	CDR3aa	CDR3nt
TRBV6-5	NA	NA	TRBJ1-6	CASSYNSPLHF	TGTGCCAGCAGTTACAATTCACCCCTCCACTTT
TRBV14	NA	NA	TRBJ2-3	CASSYGATDTQYF	TGTGCCAGCAGCTACGGGGCCACAGATACGCAGTATTTT
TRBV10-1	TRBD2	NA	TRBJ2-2	CASSETSGRGLGELFF	TGCGCCAGCAGTGAGACTAGCGGGAGAGGTCTCGGGGAGCTGTTTTTT
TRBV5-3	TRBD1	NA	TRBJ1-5	CARSSLDRWGNQPQHF	TGTGCCAGAAGCTCCCTGGACAGGTGGGGCAATCAGCCCCAGCATTTT
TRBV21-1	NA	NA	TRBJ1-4	CASTPKSPGREKLFF	TGTGCCAGCACTCCTAAGTCCCCCGGGCGAGAAAAACTGTTTTTT
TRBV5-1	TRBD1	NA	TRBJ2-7	CASSPRDRDYEQYF	TGCGCCAGCAGCCCCAGGGACAGGGATTACGAGCAGTACTTC
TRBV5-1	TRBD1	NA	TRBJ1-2	CASSLRQGNGYTF	TGCGCCAGCAGCCTCCGACAGGGGAACGGCTACACCTTC
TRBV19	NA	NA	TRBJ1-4	CASRSVWGANEKLFF	TGTGCCAGTAGATCCGTGTGGGGGGCTAATGAAAAACTGTTTTTT
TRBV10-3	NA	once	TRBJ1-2	CAISDKPVGVGKTGGYTF	TGTGCCATCAGTGATAAGCCCGTGGGCGTAGGAAAGACAGGTGGCTACACCTTC
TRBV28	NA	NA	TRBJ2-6	CASTLRGLGANVLTF	TGTGCCAGCACCCTTAGAGGGCTCGGGGCCAACGTCCTGACTTTC
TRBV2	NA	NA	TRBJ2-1	CASSDTTYNEQFF	TGTGCCAGCAGTGACACCACCTACAATGAGCAGTTCTTC
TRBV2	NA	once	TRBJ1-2	CASSEAATSGWGYTF	TGTGCCAGCAGTGAAGCTGCCACCTCCGGTTGGGGCTACACCTTC
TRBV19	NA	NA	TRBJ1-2	CASSIASSRFYGYTF	TGTGCCAGTAGTATCGCAAGCTCCAGGTTCTATGGCTACACCTTC
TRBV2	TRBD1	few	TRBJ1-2	CASILDRDNGGYTF	TGTGCCAGCATTTTAGACAGGGACAATGGTGGCTACACCTTC